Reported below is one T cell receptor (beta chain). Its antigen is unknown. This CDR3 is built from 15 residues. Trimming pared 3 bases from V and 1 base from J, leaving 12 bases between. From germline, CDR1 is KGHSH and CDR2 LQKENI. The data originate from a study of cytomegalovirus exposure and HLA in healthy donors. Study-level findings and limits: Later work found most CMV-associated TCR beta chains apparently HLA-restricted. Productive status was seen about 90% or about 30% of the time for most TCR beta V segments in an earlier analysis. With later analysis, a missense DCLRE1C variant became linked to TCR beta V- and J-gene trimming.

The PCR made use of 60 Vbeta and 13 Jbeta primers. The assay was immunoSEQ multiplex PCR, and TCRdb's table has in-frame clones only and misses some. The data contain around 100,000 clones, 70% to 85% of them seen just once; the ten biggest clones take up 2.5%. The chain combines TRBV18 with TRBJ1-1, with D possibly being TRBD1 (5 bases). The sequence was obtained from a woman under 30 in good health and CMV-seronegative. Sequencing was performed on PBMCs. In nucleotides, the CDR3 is TGTGCCAGCTCACCGCAGGGTCAGGGGAACACTGAAGCTTTCTTT. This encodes CASSPQGQGNTEAFF.